This note documents a single TCR beta chain sequence. Its antigen is as yet unknown. The same CDR3 arises from other DNA sequences in this sample as well. The sample is drawn from a study of cytomegalovirus exposure and HLA in healthy donors. Findings of the study overall: For most TCR beta V segments, an earlier analysis put the productive rate at about 90% or about 30% of the time. Reported performance of the classifier showed diagnosis of cytomegalovirus status with high specificity and sensitivity.

Germline-derived CDR1 and CDR2 are GTSNPN and SVGIG (reference sequence). V was clipped by 5 bases and J by 6 bases, with 17 bases between them. CDR3 length: 13 residues. PCR was performed using 60 Vbeta and 13 Jbeta primers. Libraries were prepared by immunoSEQ multiplex PCR; TCRdb keeps only in-frame clonotypes and omits some of them. Here the sample spans roughly 80,000 clones, roughly 73% being singletons. Source material: PBMCs. The TCR originated in a woman aged 40 to 50 in good health and CMV-seropositive. The J gene is TRBJ2-7, the V gene TRBV30, with a tentative D call TRBD1 (6 bases). The chain's CDR3 is CAWCGGGSGEQYF. CDR3 nucleotide sequence: TGTGCCTGGTGTGGTGGGGGCTCAGGCGAGCAGTACTTC.